These T cell receptor beta chains were read from a single sample in a study of blood T cell repertoires in COVID-19. Libraries were prepared by immunoSEQ multiplex PCR; TCRdb keeps only in-frame clonotypes and omits some of them. The sample lists some 490,000 clones, 88% seen once, with roughly 8.5% in the top ten. Sequenced: PBMCs or T cells enriched from blood (not recorded which). Receptors were obtained from a woman in her fifties or sixties who had recovered from COVID-19. CDR3s leave out the opening cysteine and the closing phenylalanine or tryptophan. The listing skips clone size in some rows; elsewhere it reads once, few, many or a size class.

V gene	clone size	J gene	CDR3 protein
TRBV6-5	-	TRBJ1-1	ASRPRRNTEAF
TRBV25-1	-	TRBJ2-3	ASSRGVADTQY
TRBV10-3	-	TRBJ2-5	AISTSGGAQETQY
TRBV7-2	once	TRBJ2-2	ASSLNPGTTAGELF
TRBV2	-	TRBJ1-4	ASKWDRVDATNEKLF
TRBV10-3	once	TRBJ2-1	AITDGQGNPSPGSVEYNEQF
TRBV5-4	-	TRBJ1-1	ASSLKSETEAF
TRBV5-1	-	TRBJ2-1	ASSVGQVSYNEQF
TRBV6-5	-	TRBJ1-3	ASSSLTGGGGNTIY
TRBV9	-	TRBJ2-6	ASSAPKTGSGANVLT
TRBV18	-	TRBJ2-5	ASSPQRQEETQY
TRBV2	-	TRBJ1-2	AIHPRDRKGLWYGYT
TRBV6-5	-	TRBJ1-2	ASSSRGALYGYT
TRBV11-2	-	TRBJ1-1	ASSSFRGGRGNTEAF
TRBV9	few	TRBJ2-7	ASSPKRTGSHEQY
TRBV5-1	-	TRBJ2-3	ASSYQLAGGHTDTQY
TRBV30	once	TRBJ2-1	AWSVEGGRLAGGIYNEQF
TRBV7-2	-	TRBJ1-4	ASSYLTGGSEKLF
TRBV4-1	-	TRBJ1-4	ASSHNRETTTNEKLF
TRBV29-1	-	TRBJ1-5	SVVEGASNQPQH
TRBV28	-	TRBJ2-3	ASSQSTGPGDTQY
TRBV6-5	once	TRBJ2-7	ASSSPTGGTYEQY
TRBV5-1	-	TRBJ2-2	ASSLGDTLTGELF
TRBV6-1	-	TRBJ1-5	ASTTGGGNQPQH
TRBV5-1	-	TRBJ1-1	ASSALGGNTEAF
TRBV10-1	once	TRBJ2-3	ASSEASGGFTDTQY
TRBV11-3	-	TRBJ2-5	ASSTLGGEETQY
TRBV6-5	-	TRBJ1-4	ASRGPGGKLF
TRBV19	-	TRBJ1-2	ASTRQAGAKDYGYT
TRBV6-5	-	TRBJ1-5	ASSFGTGPQPQH
TRBV27	-	TRBJ2-7	ASSPRDRGAYEQY
TRBV6-5	-	TRBJ2-3	ASSYSNKGGTQY
TRBV5-1	once	TRBJ2-5	ASSLAGSGTIQETQY
TRBV6-5	-	TRBJ2-1	ATLYNEQF
TRBV5-6	-	TRBJ1-5	ASSARTGVGQPQH
TRBV7-9	-	TRBJ1-1	ASSLVPQGLGEAF
TRBV5-1	-	TRBJ1-2	ASSLAQGPYGYT
TRBV30	-	TRBJ1-3	AWDRGSGNTIY
TRBV5-1	-	TRBJ1-1	ASKDRGVGTEAF
TRBV18	-	TRBJ2-3	ASSGTGHTDTQY
TRBV11-3	-	TRBJ2-7	ASSLNGYEQY
TRBV2	-	TRBJ2-7	ASSVGGFSYEQY
TRBV4-1	-	TRBJ2-4	ASSQGSLLTGVAKNIQY
TRBV7-2	-	TRBJ1-5	ASSLTGTGSKPQH
TRBV5-1	-	TRBJ2-1	ASSPGLAGGLDEQF